Each of the 2 T cell receptor beta chains below was sequenced from the same sample in a study of regulatory T cells. Study-wide results and limits: Hydrophobic residues at CDR3 positions 6 and 7 were enriched in conventional CD4+ T cells of CD3G-deficient patients.

These receptors have no known antigen. Amplification used 52 TRBV primers and 13 TRBJ primers. Data came from immunoSEQ multiplex PCR; TCRdb stores just in-frame clones and leaves some out. The table records 30,000 to 40,000 clones, over 75% of them present only once. Sequenced material: conventional CD4+ T cells sorted from blood. The receptor source for this set is a person under 30 with CD3G deficiency.

This chain connects TRBV6-1 to TRBJ2-3, with D perhaps TRBD2 (6 bases). With 7 bases removed from V and 10 bases from J, the gap between germline ends came to 21 bases. CDR3 length equals 14 residues. Germline values: CDR1 MNHNS, CDR2 SASEGT. The CDR3 spells CASTRDLAVGAQYF. CDR3 nucleotide sequence: TGTGCCAGCACCCGGGACTTGGCCGTCGGGGCGCAGTATTTT.

This clone was seen more than once but under ten times. This chain uses TRBV4-1 with TRBJ1-1; D is undetermined. The CDR3 length is 15 residues. The ends were cut back, 0 bases at V and 10 bases at J, with 18 bases in the middle. CDR1 is MGHRA, CDR2 YSYEKL, per germline. The DNA of the CDR3 is TGCGCCAGCAGCCAAGATACGCGATCTCTTCTTAGAGCTTTCTTT. Amino acids: CASSQDTRSLLRAFF.